Each of the 21 T cell receptor beta chains below was sequenced from the same sample in a study of identical twins. TCRdb reprocessed the 5' RACE reads with MiXCR, giving one entry per CDR3 protein. The data contain 600,000 to 800,000 distinct CDR3 sequences, less than 25% of them seen just once; the ten biggest clones take up more than 4%. This sample also appeared in a second study, on T cells expressing NK-cell markers.

The sequencing sample was made of PBMCs. Receptors originate from a woman between 18 and 29 years old in good health.

This clonotype was recorded once. The chain uses TRBV11-2 and TRBJ2-1; 11 bases are a match to TRBD2. This CDR3 has 15 amino acids. Unmatched junction bases numbered 7, after V lost 5 bases and J lost 7 bases. Germline CDR1 SGHAT, CDR2 FQNNGV. The CDR3 nucleotides read TGTGCCAGCAGCGTAGGGACTAGCGGACTAAATGAGCAGTTCTTC. This sequence encodes CASSVGTSGLNEQFF.

The V gene is TRBV6-1, the J gene TRBJ1-6; TRBD1 agrees at 10 bases. Germline lookup yields CDR1 MNHNS and CDR2 SASEGT. This CDR3 has 15 amino acids. J was trimmed by 7 bases and V by 6 bases; bases with no gene match: 6. The CDR3 coding sequence is TGTGCCAGCAGCGAGGACAGGGGGACCAATTCACCCCTCCACTTT. This encodes CASSEDRGTNSPLHF.

This clonotype was counted at least ten times. This chain links TRBV4-2 with TRBJ2-7, with 10 bases lining up with TRBD2. This CDR3 is built from 16 residues. Germline lookup yields CDR1 LGHNA and CDR2 YNFKEQ. Trimming at V came to 4 bases and at J to 2 bases, leaving 8 bases not matched to a gene. The DNA for the CDR3 is TGTGCCAGCAGCCTCCGGACTAGCGGAGTCACCTACGAGCAGTACTTC. Its protein product is CASSLRTSGVTYEQYF.

This clonotype has more than one count but fewer than ten. The chain combines TRBV5-5 with TRBJ2-3; 13 positions agree with TRBD2. The germline V gene encodes CDR1 SGHKS and CDR2 YYEKEE (reference sequence). V was pared by 2 bases and J by 4 bases, with 1 base of the junction left unmatched. This CDR3 spans 15 amino acids. CDR3 protein: CASSFTSGRADTQYF. In nucleotides, the CDR3 is TGTGCCAGCAGCTTTACTAGCGGGAGGGCAGATACGCAGTATTTT. Combining the CDR3 with reference TRBV5-5 and TRBJ2-3 gives the whole variable domain DAGVTQSPTHLIKTRGQQVTLRCSPISGHKSVSWYQQVLGQGPQFIFQYYEKEERGRGNFPDRFSARQFPNYSSELNVNALLLGDSALYLCASSFTSGRADTQYFGPGTRLTVL.

This clonotype was counted between two and nine times. The chain has TRBV7-2 and TRBJ2-1; D is ambiguous. The CDR3 has 16 residues. Germline assignment: CDR1 SGHTA and CDR2 FQGNSA. Between the trimmed V and J ends, which lost 5 bases and 9 bases, there was a span of 23 bases. The CDR3 DNA reads TGTGCCAGCAGCCCCCCGGGCGGCAAAAGAGGCGGTGAGCAGTTCTTC. Amino acid sequence: CASSPPGGKRGGEQFF. Drawing the rest from reference TRBV7-2 and TRBJ2-1, the complete variable domain is GAGVSQSPSNKVTEKGKDVELRCDPISGHTALYWYRQSLGQGLEFLIYFQGNSAPDKSGLPSDRFSAERTGGSVSTLTIQRTQQEDSAVYLCASSPPGGKRGGEQFFGPGTRLTVL.

The chain couples TRBV7-9 to TRBJ2-7; TRBD2 agrees at 10 bases. This CDR3 region has 14 residues. Germline CDR1 is SEHNR and CDR2 is FQNEAQ (reference sequence). Losses at the gene ends were 5 bases for V and 4 bases for J; bases not matched to a gene: 5. The CDR3 DNA sequence: TGTGCCAGCAGCAGCGGGAGGGAAATATACGAGCAGTACTTC. It codes for CASSSGREIYEQYF.

In its sample, this clonotype was seen a few times. The CDR3 is CASRTTGRAGEQYF. CDR3 bases: TGTGCCAGCAGGACTACAGGGCGTGCAGGCGAGCAGTACTTC. This chain joins TRBV6-2 or TRBV6-3 and TRBJ2-7; TRBD1 is a possible D gene (6 bases). The CDR3 covers 14 residues. Germline CDR1 and CDR2: MNHEY and SVGEGT. V lost 6 bases to trimming and J lost 6 bases, with 18 bases between them.

This clonotype occurred a few times. The chain couples TRBV20-1 to TRBJ2-5; D ambiguous. V was cut by 3 bases and J by 7 bases, with 15 bases left in between. The V gene's germline CDR1 is DFQATT and CDR2 SNEGSKA (reference sequence). The CDR3 consists of 13 residues. The CDR3: CSASLITLGTQYF. CDR3 DNA: TGCAGTGCTAGTCTGATCACCCTAGGGACCCAGTACTTC.

In this sample, this clonotype turned up a few times. This rearrangement joins TRBV4-3 to TRBJ2-5; D remains ambiguous. CDR1 LGHNA and CDR2 YSLEER come from the germline V gene. Trimming pared 1 base from V and 5 bases from J, leaving 14 bases between. This CDR3 has 15 amino acids. In DNA, the CDR3 is TGCGCCAGCAGCCAAGCCTCGTCCGGGCCGGAGACCCAGTACTTC. It yields the protein CASSQASSGPETQYF.

The J gene is TRBJ2-1, the V gene TRBV12-3 or TRBV12-4; D call uncertain. Trimming shortened V by 3 bases and J by 9 bases, and 15 bases separated the two germline ends. The CDR3 is 14 residues long. The CDR3 spells CASSLGPQWPEQFF. DNA for the CDR3: TGTGCCAGCAGTTTGGGCCCCCAATGGCCTGAGCAGTTCTTC.

This clonotype was recorded a few times. The gene calls are TRBV5-1 and TRBJ2-3; TRBD1 is a possible D gene (6 bases). This CDR3 region has 15 residues. Trimming cost V 2 bases and J 2 bases, with 12 bases left between them. The germline V gene has CDR1 SGHRS and CDR2 YFSETQ. The CDR3 region has the DNA TGCGCCAGCAGCTTCATGGGGGCGTCCACAGATACGCAGTATTTT. This gives the protein CASSFMGASTDTQYF.

The rearrangement links TRBV7-6 to TRBJ2-5; TRBD2 aligns across 11 bases. The CDR3 sequence is 18 residues long. J was trimmed by 4 bases and V by 4 bases; bases with no gene match: 14. Germline CDR1 reads SGHVS; CDR2 reads FNYEAQ. This CDR3 reads CASSSDPGLAARGETQYF. The CDR3 DNA sequence: TGTGCCAGCAGCTCCGACCCGGGACTAGCGGCGAGAGGAGAGACCCAGTACTTC. The full variable domain, with the rest looked up from reference TRBV7-6 and TRBJ2-5, is GAGVSQSPRYKVTKRGQDVALRCDPISGHVSLYWYRQALGQGPEFLTYFNYEAQQDKSGLPNDRFSAERPEGSISTLTIQRTEQRDSAMYRCASSSDPGLAARGETQYFGPGTRLLVL.

V gene TRBV27 combines with J gene TRBJ2-7; D remains unclear. Trimming removed 10 bases at V and 1 base at J, with 14 bases between. The CDR3 is made up of 13 amino acids. Germline lookup yields CDR1 MNHEY and CDR2 SMNVEV (reference sequence). In DNA, the CDR3 is TGTGCCACCTCGGACCTAGGATCCTACGAGCAGTACTTC. The encoded protein is CATSDLGSYEQYF.

This rearrangement joins TRBV3-1 to TRBJ1-1, with no clear D. The length of the CDR3 is 14 residues. Germline CDR1 is LGHDT and CDR2 is YNNKEL (reference sequence). V lost 2 bases to trimming and J lost 3 bases, with 10 bases between them. The CDR3 here is CASSQRSSYTEAFF. CDR3 sequence (DNA): TGTGCCAGCAGCCAACGGTCCTCCTACACTGAAGCTTTCTTT.

This clonotype was seen only a few times. The CDR3 loop is CASSPRLAGLRETQYF. CDR3 DNA: TGTGCCAGCAGCCCAAGACTAGCGGGATTGCGGGAGACCCAGTACTTC. The chain couples TRBV7-2 to TRBJ2-5, with 11 bases aligning to TRBD2. Trimming at V came to 5 bases and at J to 5 bases, leaving 10 bases not matched to a gene. Germline CDR1 and CDR2: SGHTA and FQGNSA. The CDR3 loop spans 16 amino acids.

This clonotype was seen a handful of times. The chain is built from TRBV7-9 and TRBJ2-7; TRBD1 is a possible D gene (6 bases). V lost 6 bases and J lost 9, with 15 bases in between. The CDR3 runs to 12 residues. The germline gives CDR1 SEHNR, CDR2 FQNEAQ (reference sequence). CDR3 sequence reads: CASSRDRFGQYF. The DNA for the CDR3 is TGTGCCAGCAGTCGAGACAGGTTCGGGCAGTACTTC.

The chain couples TRBV29-1 to TRBJ2-1; D may be TRBD1 (6 bases). Germline V gene sequence: CDR1 SQVTM, CDR2 ANQGSEA. V gave up 7 bases and J gave up 6 bases, with 13 bases separating them. This CDR3 has 12 residues. The CDR3 sequence is CSAFGQSNEQFF. The CDR3 nucleotides read TGCAGCGCCTTCGGACAGTCCAATGAGCAGTTCTTC.

There are a few counts of this clonotype. This chain links TRBV5-1 with TRBJ2-7, with D maybe TRBD2 (6 bases). CDR3 length equals 12 residues. V was pared by 4 bases and J by 7 bases, with 12 bases between. CDR1 and CDR2 (germline): SGHRS, YFSETQ. Here the CDR3 DNA reads TGCGCCAGCAGCGCATTAGCGGCTGAGCAGTACTTC. Its translation is CASSALAAEQYF.

This sequence joins TRBV7-2 and TRBJ2-3; D may be TRBD2 (6 bases). Germline CDR1 is SGHTA and CDR2 is FQGNSA. CDR3 length equals 16 residues. V was trimmed by 3 bases and J by 3 bases, leaving 16 bases between them. In DNA, the CDR3 is TGTGCCAGCAGCTTGCAGGCGGGACTTTGGACAGATACGCAGTATTTT. Its protein product is CASSLQAGLWTDTQYF.

This clonotype was picked up a small number of times. The J gene is TRBJ2-1, the V gene TRBV20-1; D remains ambiguous. Trimming stripped 3 bases from V and 3 bases from J, with 9 bases between. CDR1 DFQATT and CDR2 SNEGSKA come from the germline V gene (reference sequence). CDR3 length equals 13 residues. DNA of the CDR3: TGCAGTGCTAGTAAAACAAACTACAATGAGCAGTTCTTC. Its translation is CSASKTNYNEQFF.

This clonotype was recorded a few times. The chain couples TRBV12-3 or TRBV12-4 to TRBJ2-7; no clear D. V was cut by 3 bases and J by 5 bases, with 11 bases left in between. This CDR3 has 13 amino acids. The CDR3 loop is CASSFSKTNEQYF. CDR3 DNA: TGTGCCAGCAGTTTTAGTAAAACGAACGAGCAGTACTTC.